This T cell receptor beta chain was sequenced during a study of T-cell memory formation after mild COVID-19. Study at large: Largely donor-specific TCR clusters were found. Study-level points and caveats: Several responding clones turned up in pre-infection memory, indicating that cross-reactive memory may have taken part. Second-wave clones that peaked on day 37 lacked confirmed SARS-CoV-2 specificity.

Germline V gene data show CDR1 as SGHAT and CDR2 as FQNNGV. The CDR3 extends over 15 amino acids. The trim removed 4 bases at V and 1 base at J, leaving 5 bases unmatched. TCR alpha and TCR beta cDNA libraries carrying sample barcodes and UMIs came from 5'RACE with constant-segment primers. TCRdb passed the 5' RACE reads through MiXCR, listing each CDR3 protein once. The sample lists about 420,000 distinct CDR3 sequences, 20% to 30% occurring once. This clonotype was seen a handful of times. Its specificity is not known. The sequence came from an adult woman who had mild COVID-19 (a few samples of this study predate the infection). Cell type and time point are not known. The chain employs TRBV11-2 and TRBJ1-1; 8 nucleotides line up with TRBD1. Sequencing used PBMCs or a T cell subset sorted from them (not recorded which). The CDR3 here is CASSSSDRGNTEAFF. In DNA, the CDR3 is TGTGCCAGCAGCTCCTCTGACAGGGGGAACACTGAAGCTTTCTTT.